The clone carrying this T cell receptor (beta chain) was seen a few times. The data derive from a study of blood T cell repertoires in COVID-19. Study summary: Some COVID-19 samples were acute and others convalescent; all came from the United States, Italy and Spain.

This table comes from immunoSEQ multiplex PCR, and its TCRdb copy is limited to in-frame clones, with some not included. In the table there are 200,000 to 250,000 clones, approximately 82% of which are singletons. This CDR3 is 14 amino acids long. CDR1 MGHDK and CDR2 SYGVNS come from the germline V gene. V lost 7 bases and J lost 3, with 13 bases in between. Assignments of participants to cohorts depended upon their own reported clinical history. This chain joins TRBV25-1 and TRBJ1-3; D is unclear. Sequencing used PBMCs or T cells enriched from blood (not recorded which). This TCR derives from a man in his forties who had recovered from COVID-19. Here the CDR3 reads CASNYGGNGNTIYF. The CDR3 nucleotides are TGTGCCAGCAACTACGGAGGGAATGGAAACACCATATATTTT.